Following are 10 T cell receptor beta chains from one sample sequenced in a study of control samples from healthy donors and cancer patients (dated by TCRdb to 2020 to 2021). Library generation was performed with the immunoSEQ multiplex PCR assay. Held by TCRdb, this immuneACCESS table contains in-frame sequences only and omits some clones. Under half of the omission traces to an unresolved V gene where checked; the cause of the rest is unknown. This sample comprises 80,000 to 100,000 clones, just under 95% of them detected only once. The ten largest clones take up approximately 3% of the sample. The sequencing sample was made of blood. The receptors were sampled from a human donor in good health. The donor label of this sample is uncertain.

The chain combines TRBV6-5 with TRBJ1-4; 9 bases map to TRBD1. Germline-derived CDR1 and CDR2 are MNHEY and SVGAGI. V lost 6 bases and J lost 6; bases outside the gene matches: 5. The CDR3 totals 14 residues. CDR3 bases: TGTGCCAGCAGCCCCGGGACAGGGTATGAAAAACTGTTTTTT. Translating it yields CASSPGTGYEKLFF.

V is TRBV28 and J is TRBJ2-7, with D tentatively TRBD1 or TRBD2 (6 bases each). The length of the CDR3 is 14 residues. From germline, CDR1 is MDHEN and CDR2 SYDVKM. V was cut by 7 bases and J by 4 bases, with 17 bases left in between. The CDR3, as DNA: TGTGCCAGCACCTTAGGGGGGCAAGTATACGAGCAGTACTTC. Protein: CASTLGGQVYEQYF. Full variable domain (outside the CDR3, taken from reference TRBV28 and TRBJ2-7): DVKVTQSSRYLVKRTGEKVFLECVQDMDHENMFWYRQDPGLGLRLIYFSYDVKMKEKGDIPEGYSVSREKKERFSLILESASTNQTSMYLCASTLGGQVYEQYFGPGTRLTVT.

This clone is a singleton in its sample. J is TRBJ2-7 and V is TRBV5-1, with 7 bases lining up with TRBD1. Trimming removed 4 bases from V and 5 bases from J; junction bases left unmatched: 12. The CDR3 has 15 amino acids. Germline lookup yields CDR1 SGHRS and CDR2 YFSETQ. CDR3 in amino acids: CASSLRDSRVHEQYF. The CDR3 DNA reads TGCGCCAGCAGCCTCCGGGACAGTCGAGTCCACGAGCAGTACTTC.

This clone came up once. The V gene is TRBV6-1, the J gene TRBJ1-4, with D uncertain. CDR1 is MNHNS and CDR2 is SASEGT in the germline V gene. The V end lost 1 base, the J end lost 7 bases, and 4 bases lay between the germline ends. The CDR3 is 12 amino acids. In DNA, the CDR3 is TGTGCCAGCAGTGAAGTAGGTGAAAAACTGTTTTTT. As protein: CASSEVGEKLFF.

This chain connects TRBV3-1 (or the pseudogene TRBV3-2) to TRBJ1-1; 7 bases are a match to TRBD1. Germline V lookup: CDR1 LGHDT, CDR2 YNNKEL (reference sequence). J lost 6 bases, V lost 2 bases, and 21 bases had no gene match. This CDR3 is 19 amino acids long. The CDR3, as DNA: TGTGCCAGCAGCCAACATAGCGACAGGGTCTTTGTGTTTGGACCTGAAGCTTTCTTT. Its translation: CASSQHSDRVFVFGPEAFF.

To note about this clone: One end of the junction fails to match germline, which may point to a read error. The chain is built from TRBV27 and TRBJ2-3; D might be TRBD2 (6 bases). Germline V lookup: CDR1 MNHEY, CDR2 SMNVEV (reference sequence). The CDR3 has 15 amino acids. CDR3 loop: CASSLSAGSTDTQYF. Written as DNA, the CDR3 is TGTGCCAGCAGCTTATCTGCGGGGTCCACAGATACGCAGTATTTT.

This chain uses TRBV19 with TRBJ1-5; a weak D match, TRBD1 (6 bases). The germline V gene encodes CDR1 LNHDA and CDR2 SQIVND (reference sequence). Trimming cost V 9 bases and J 3 bases, with 18 bases left between them. The CDR3 consists of 15 residues. CDR3 nucleotide sequence: TGTGCCAGCTCACCAGGGGCAGTTCTCAATCAGCCCCAGCATTTT. Its translation: CASSPGAVLNQPQHF. Supplemented by reference TRBV19 and TRBJ1-5, the full variable domain reads DGGITQSPKYLFRKEGQNVTLSCEQNLNHDAMYWYRQDPGQGLRLIYYSQIVNDFQKGDIAEGYSVSREKKESFPLTVTSAQKNPTAFYLCASSPGAVLNQPQHFGDGTRLSIL.

The gene calls are TRBV9 and TRBJ1-2; D is unresolved. V dropped 0 bases and J dropped 4 bases, with 16 bases sitting between them. The CDR3 has 16 residues. The germline gives CDR1 SGDLS, CDR2 YYNGEE. Written as DNA, the CDR3 is TGTGCCAGCAGCGTAGTCGCAGGAGCTTCCTTCTATGGCTACACCTTC. Protein product: CASSVVAGASFYGYTF. The variable domain in full, with the rest retrieved from reference TRBV9 and TRBJ1-2, is DSGVTQTPKHLITATGQRVTLRCSPRSGDLSVYWYQQSLDQGLQFLIQYYNGEERAKGNILERFSAQQFPDLHSELNLSSLELGDSALYFCASSVVAGASFYGYTFGSGTRLTVV.

The chain combines TRBV9 with TRBJ1-3, with 9 bases that match TRBD1. Per germline, CDR1 SGDLS and CDR2 YYNGEE. The CDR3 is made up of 15 amino acids. V was pared by 1 base and J by 8 bases, with 7 bases of the junction left unmatched. For the CDR3, the DNA is TGTGCCAGCAGCGTAATTACAGGGGGCGTGGACACCATATATTTT. It translates to CASSVITGGVDTIYF.

The chain has TRBV6-5 and TRBJ1-1; D is perhaps TRBD1 (6 bases). Germline-derived CDR1 and CDR2 are MNHEY and SVGAGI. The CDR3 totals 13 residues. V gave up 6 bases and J gave up 4 bases, with 12 bases separating them. This CDR3 is CASRRQDSTEAFF. The CDR3 DNA is TGTGCCAGCAGGAGACAGGACAGCACTGAAGCTTTCTTT.